The clone carrying this T cell receptor (beta chain) was counted only a few times. The antigen remains unidentified. The V and J ends lost 5 bases and 5 bases respectively, with 15 bases between them. The CDR3 length is 14 residues. 5'RACE with constant-segment primers built TCRalpha and TCRbeta cDNA libraries with UMIs. Each CDR3 protein is one row after TCRdb ran MiXCR on the 5' RACE reads. This sample has hundreds of thousands of distinct CDR3 sequences, with nearly 25% found just once. This sample was taken from a study of T-cell memory formation after mild COVID-19. The study's findings and limits: Whether second-wave clones peaking at day 37 were SARS-CoV-2 specific went unconfirmed. Clones that got smaller from day 15 to 85 had even CD4/CD8, while clones growing later tipped toward CD4+.

The receptor's source is an adult woman who had mild COVID-19 (a few samples of this study predate the infection). Cell type and time point are not known. Sequenced: PBMCs or a T cell subset sorted from them (not recorded which). The V and J genes are TRBV12-3 or TRBV12-4 and TRBJ1-1; perhaps TRBD1 as D (5 bases). The CDR3 coding sequence is TGTGCCAGCAGTCCCTTGCCAGGGCTGACTGAAGCTTTCTTT. Protein product: CASSPLPGLTEAFF.